These 11 T cell receptor beta chains came from one sample sequenced in a study of shared clonotypes between healthy human individuals (dated by TCRdb to the early 2020s). Library preparation was by the immunoSEQ multiplex PCR assay. TCRdb took over this immuneACCESS table, retaining in-frame rearrangements with V and J assigned. Such tables are incomplete; in checked studies, under half of the missing clones stem from an unresolved V gene, and the remainder is unexplained. This sample lists a few million clones; 85% to 95% were detected once. The ten largest clones represent over 0.12% of the sample. Sample: naive CD4+ T cells sorted from blood. Per the publication, the cell subset or site label means: CD45RA+ positively selected. The origin of the receptors is a man between 18 and 29 years old in good health.

The V and J genes are TRBV6-6 and TRBJ1-1; 8 nucleotides line up with TRBD1. V gave up 2 bases and J gave up 6 bases; unmatched junction bases: 5. The CDR3 loop spans 14 amino acids. Germline assignment: CDR1 MNHNY and CDR2 SVGAGI (reference sequence). The chain's CDR3 is CASSYVQGAAEAFF. CDR3 in DNA: TGTGCCAGCAGTTACGTGCAGGGGGCAGCTGAAGCTTTCTTT.

The count of this clone is one. This rearrangement joins TRBV27 to TRBJ1-1, with D unresolved. The germline gives CDR1 MNHEY, CDR2 SMNVEV (reference sequence). This CDR3 contains 13 residues. Trimming took off 6 bases at V and 11 bases at J, with 19 bases between the two ends. Here the CDR3 reads CASSPHPVVKAFF. CDR3 in DNA: TGTGCCAGCAGCCCCCATCCGGTTGTGAAGGCTTTCTTT.

The rearrangement joins TRBV19 to TRBJ1-5, with D possibly matching TRBD1 (6 bases). Between the trimmed V and J ends, which lost 6 bases and 0 bases, there was a span of 12 bases. The CDR3 runs to 15 residues. CDR1 is LNHDA and CDR2 is SQIVND in the germline V gene (reference sequence). CDR3: CASRATGYSNQPQHF. CDR3 nucleotide sequence: TGTGCCAGTAGGGCGACAGGTTATAGCAATCAGCCCCAGCATTTT.

This clone was picked up one time. The chain links TRBV5-4 to TRBJ2-1; weak D call: TRBD1 (5 bases). The V and J ends lost 0 bases and 9 bases respectively, with 19 bases between them. The CDR3 is 16 amino acids. Germline V gene lookup returns CDR1 SGHNT and CDR2 YYREEE (reference sequence). CDR3 amino acids: CASSLAWSGIKSEQFF. CDR3 DNA sequence: TGTGCCAGCAGCTTGGCCTGGTCAGGGATAAAAAGTGAGCAGTTCTTC. The whole variable domain, filled in from reference TRBV5-4 and TRBJ2-1, reads ETGVTQSPTHLIKTRGQQVTLRCSSQSGHNTVSWYQQALGQGPQFIFQYYREEENGRGNFPPRFSGLQFPNYSSELNVNALELDDSALYLCASSLAWSGIKSEQFFGPGTRLTVL.

V and J are TRBV10-2 and TRBJ2-3; 9 positions agree with TRBD2. V shed 0 bases and J 5 bases; nucleotides not matched to a gene: 9. From germline, CDR1 is WSHSY and CDR2 SAAADI. This CDR3 is built from 17 residues. The CDR3 bases are TGCGCCAGCAGTGAGTCGAAAACTAGCGGGCGACAAGATACGCAGTATTTT. Translation gives CASSESKTSGRQDTQYF.

This chain connects TRBV7-2 to TRBJ1-3; D gene unclear. The V end was cut by 5 bases, the J end by 1 base, with 15 bases between. Germline V lookup: CDR1 SGHTA, CDR2 FQGNSA. The CDR3 totals 16 residues. The CDR3, as DNA: TGTGCCAGCAGCCCCTTCGGTGCGGGGTCTGGAAACACCATATATTTT. It codes for CASSPFGAGSGNTIYF.

The chain has TRBV30 and TRBJ1-3; the D gene is possibly TRBD1 (5 bases). V gave up 4 bases and J gave up 1 base, with 14 bases separating them. CDR3 size: 15 residues. Germline V gene data show CDR1 as GTSNPN and CDR2 as SVGIG (reference sequence). CDR3 coding DNA: TGTGCCTGGATTCGAGCAGGGAAGTCTGGAAACACCATATATTTT. Translating it yields CAWIRAGKSGNTIYF.

The chain uses TRBV5-1 and TRBJ2-7; maybe TRBD1 (6 bases). Trimming removed 0 bases at V and 2 bases at J, with 15 bases between. Germline CDR1 is SGHRS and CDR2 is YFSETQ. CDR3 length: 16 residues. The CDR3 here is CASSLVSGVWTYEQYF. In DNA form, the CDR3 reads TGCGCCAGCAGCTTGGTGTCAGGGGTCTGGACCTACGAGCAGTACTTC.

This chain links TRBV10-3 with TRBJ1-5, with 7 bases matching TRBD1. The CDR3 consists of 15 residues. J was trimmed by 1 base and V by 0 bases; bases with no gene match: 0. The germline CDR1 and CDR2 sequences are ENHRY and SYGVKD. The CDR3 is CAISESGQSNQPQHF. DNA for the CDR3: TGTGCCATCAGTGAGTCGGGACAGAGCAATCAGCCCCAGCATTTT.

This clone has a single count. V gene TRBV11-3 combines with J gene TRBJ2-1; tentatively, D is TRBD1 (6 bases). Germline CDR1 reads SGHNT; CDR2 reads YENEEA. V dropped 3 bases and J dropped 4 bases, with 13 bases sitting between them. CDR3 length: 15 residues. The CDR3 DNA follows: TGTGCCAGCAGCTTGACAGGAGACCAATACAATGAGCAGTTCTTC. This sequence encodes CASSLTGDQYNEQFF.

CDR3 nucleotide sequence: TGTGCCAGCAGCCCATCTTTAATAGCAGATACGCAGTATTTT. As protein: CASSPSLIADTQYF. The chain has TRBV7-2 and TRBJ2-3; D gene uncertain. V was trimmed by 5 bases and J by 4 bases, leaving 13 bases between them. The germline CDR1 and CDR2 sequences are SGHTA and FQGNSA. The CDR3 totals 14 residues.